One sample yielded the 29 T cell receptor beta chains listed below, sequenced in a study of cytomegalovirus exposure and HLA in healthy donors. Researchers ran the PCR with 60 Vbeta and 13 Jbeta primers. Some clones are missing from TCRdb's copy, which holds only in-frame ones; the method was immunoSEQ multiplex PCR. The table lists tens of thousands of clones. The sequencing input was PBMCs. The receptors originated from a woman aged 55 to 70 in good health and CMV-seronegative.

The V gene is TRBV6-5, the J gene TRBJ2-7; a possible D gene is TRBD1 (6 bases). Trimming stripped 2 bases from V and 2 bases from J, with 13 bases between. This CDR3 is built from 15 residues. Germline-derived CDR1 and CDR2 are MNHEY and SVGAGI. The CDR3 DNA reads TGTGCCAGCAGTTACCAGGGGTGGACCCCCTACGAGCAGTACTTC. This codes for CASSYQGWTPYEQYF.

V gene TRBV9 combines with J gene TRBJ2-1, with 7 bases that match TRBD1. CDR1 is SGDLS, CDR2 YYNGEE, per germline. The junction had 8 bases not matched to a gene; V was cut back by 2 bases and J by 6 bases. This CDR3 region has 15 residues. Written as DNA, the CDR3 is TGTGCCAGCAGCGTGTTGGGACAGACATTCAATGAGCAGTTCTTC. This translates into CASSVLGQTFNEQFF.

V usage is TRBV27 and J usage is TRBJ1-2; TRBD1 matches at 8 bases. V lost 5 bases and J lost 5; bases outside the gene matches: 10. The CDR3 contains 15 residues. Germline V gene data show CDR1 as MNHEY and CDR2 as SMNVEV (reference sequence). The CDR3 DNA sequence: TGTGCCAGCAGTCTAGGACAGGGAAACCCGTATGGCTACACCTTC. Translated, it gives CASSLGQGNPYGYTF.

The CDR3 is CASRRGIQETQYF. Written as DNA, the CDR3 is TGTGCCAGCCGAAGAGGAATACAAGAGACCCAGTACTTC. The genes are TRBV2 and TRBJ2-5; unclear D gene. The V end lost 8 bases, the J end lost 2 bases, and 12 bases lay between the germline ends. The CDR3 covers 13 residues. CDR1 SNHLY and CDR2 FYNNEI come from the germline V gene. Full variable domain (missing parts from reference TRBV2 and TRBJ2-5): EPEVTQTPSHQVTQMGQEVILRCVPISNHLYFYWYRQILGQKVEFLVSFYNNEISEKSEIFDDQFSVERPDGSNFTLKIRSTKLEDSAMYFCASRRGIQETQYFGPGTRLLVL.

In the case of this clone: The junction and the germline gene differ at one end; a read error may be behind it. Other nucleotide sequences from this sample produce the same CDR3. The rearrangement uses TRBV4-2 and TRBJ2-1; D gene uncertain. Germline V gene sequence: CDR1 LGHNA, CDR2 YNFKEQ. The CDR3 sequence is 11 residues long. CDR3 sequence reads: CASSQVDEQFF. CDR3 nucleotide sequence: TGTGCCAGCAGTCAAGTCGATGAGCAGTTCTTC.

The chain employs TRBV6-1 and TRBJ2-3; 9 bases map to TRBD2. CDR1 MNHNS and CDR2 SASEGT come from the germline V gene. This CDR3 comprises 16 residues. V lost 2 bases, J lost 4 bases, and 7 bases stayed unmatched. For the CDR3, the DNA is TGTGCCAGCAGTGAATCCGCGGGAGGGCCTCCAGATACGCAGTATTTT. Protein sequence: CASSESAGGPPDTQYF.

The V gene is TRBV7-8, the J gene TRBJ2-5, with 14 bases identical to TRBD2. V gave up 6 bases and J gave up 4 bases; unmatched junction bases: 10. Germline V CDR1 and CDR2: SGHVS, FQNEAQ. This CDR3 contains 17 residues. The CDR3, as DNA: TGTGCCAGCAGGATCAAGGGACTAGCGGGAGTTGGAGAGACCCAGTACTTC. It translates to CASRIKGLAGVGETQYF.

This chain joins TRBV28 and TRBJ2-5; 9 nucleotides agree with TRBD1. Germline assignment: CDR1 MDHEN and CDR2 SYDVKM. There are 13 residues in the CDR3. Unmatched junction bases numbered 6, after V lost 8 bases and J lost 5 bases. CDR3 residues: CASATGGSETQYF. In nucleotides, the CDR3 is TGTGCCAGCGCTACAGGGGGCTCGGAGACCCAGTACTTC.

The chain is built from TRBV5-1 and TRBJ1-3; 7 bases match TRBD1. CDR1 SGHRS and CDR2 YFSETQ come from the germline V gene. The length of the CDR3 is 15 residues. Germline trimming cut 0 bases from V and 4 bases from J; bases unmatched to any gene: 4. The DNA for the CDR3 is TGCGCCAGCAGCTTGGTTGGACAGGACGGAAACACCATATATTTT. Translating it yields CASSLVGQDGNTIYF.

The chain is built from TRBV6-5 and TRBJ2-7; D gene uncertain. Germline V gene lookup returns CDR1 MNHEY and CDR2 SVGAGI. This CDR3 is 13 amino acids long. Trimming pared 2 bases from V and 2 bases from J, leaving 7 bases between. The CDR3 sequence is CASSYDITYEQYF. The DNA for the CDR3 is TGTGCCAGCAGTTACGACATCACCTACGAGCAGTACTTC.

V gene TRBV7-9 combines with J gene TRBJ2-2; 9 nucleotides match TRBD2. The CDR3 is 15 amino acids. The ends lost 5 bases at V and 6 bases at J; junction bases unmatched: 7. The V gene's germline CDR1 is SEHNR and CDR2 FQNEAQ (reference sequence). CDR3 sequence: CASSPRREGSGELFF. CDR3 nucleotide sequence: TGTGCCAGCAGCCCCAGGCGGGAGGGGTCCGGGGAGCTGTTTTTT.

V and J are TRBV5-1 and TRBJ1-2, with 8 bases that match TRBD1. CDR3 size: 14 residues. Trimming cost V 5 bases and J 7 bases; bases outside gene matches: 10. CDR1 SGHRS and CDR2 YFSETQ come from the germline V gene. CDR3 DNA sequence: TGCGCCAGCAGTGAGGCAGGGGGCGCCTCTGGCTACACCTTC. Translation gives CASSEAGGASGYTF.

A note on this clone: The junction and the germline gene differ at one end; a read error may be behind it. Other DNA sequences from this sample encode an identical CDR3 as well. The CDR3 nucleotides read TGCGCCAGCAGCTATGGACAGGGGGCATTGGCCGAGCAGTACTTC. Protein product: CASSYGQGALAEQYF. The V call is TRBV11-1, the J call TRBJ2-7, with 11 bases matching TRBD1. The CDR3 is 15 amino acids. Per germline, CDR1 SGHAT and CDR2 FQDESV (reference sequence).

V usage is TRBV11-3 and J usage is TRBJ2-1; 7 nucleotides agree with TRBD2. The CDR3 spans 16 residues. Trimming removed 5 bases from V and 8 bases from J; junction bases left unmatched: 15. Germline CDR1 SGHNT, CDR2 YENEEA. CDR3 nucleotide sequence: TGTGCCAGCAGCAAATACTCTAGCGGTGTTGGAGATGAGCAGTTCTTC. It translates to CASSKYSSGVGDEQFF.

The chain carries TRBV7-2 and TRBJ1-5; 10 bases line up with TRBD1. Germline CDR1 is SGHTA and CDR2 is FQGNSA. The J segment lost 5 bases and the V segment lost 6 bases, leaving 4 bases of the junction unmatched. The CDR3 is made up of 14 amino acids. CDR3 region: CASRKGTGDQPQHF. The CDR3 DNA sequence: TGTGCCAGCAGAAAAGGGACAGGGGATCAGCCCCAGCATTTT.

The chain carries TRBV23-1 and TRBJ2-1, with 7 nucleotides matching TRBD1. TRBV23-1 is known as an ORF, though its function is uncertain. V lost 3 bases and J lost 1; bases outside the gene matches: 9. CDR3 length: 17 amino acids. CDR3 loop: CASSHPLGQTSYNEQFF. The DNA of the CDR3 is TGCGCCAGCAGTCATCCCCTGGGACAGACTTCCTACAATGAGCAGTTCTTC.

This rearrangement joins TRBV5-1 to TRBJ2-2; 7 positions match TRBD2. The ends lost 0 bases at V and 4 bases at J; junction bases unmatched: 6. There are 16 residues in the CDR3. Germline V gene data show CDR1 as SGHRS and CDR2 as YFSETQ. CDR3: CASSLGSGVLTGELFF. CDR3 coding DNA: TGCGCCAGCAGCTTGGGGAGCGGGGTTCTCACCGGGGAGCTGTTTTTT. The full variable domain, its missing parts supplied by reference TRBV5-1 and TRBJ2-2, is KAGVTQTPRYLIKTRGQQVTLSCSPISGHRSVSWYQQTPGQGLQFLFEYFSETQRNKGNFPGRFSGRQFSNSRSEMNVSTLELGDSALYLCASSLGSGVLTGELFFGEGSRLTVL.

The genes are TRBV11-2 and TRBJ1-4; D possibly corresponds to TRBD1 (5 bases). CDR1 SGHAT and CDR2 FQNNGV come from the germline V gene. V was clipped by 0 bases and J by 5 bases, with 13 bases between them. This CDR3 has 16 residues. The CDR3 here is CASSLEFRDPNEKLFF. The CDR3 bases are TGTGCCAGCAGCTTAGAGTTCAGGGATCCCAATGAAAAACTGTTTTTT.

The V gene is TRBV10-3, the J gene TRBJ2-1, with 13 bases lining up with TRBD2. CDR1 and CDR2 from the germline V gene are ENHRY and SYGVKD. This CDR3 region has 13 residues. The V gene end was trimmed by 9 bases and the J gene end by 8 bases; junction bases not matched to a gene: 4. The CDR3 DNA sequence: TGTGCCATTCGGACTAGCGGGAGTGATGAGCAGTTCTTC. This encodes CAIRTSGSDEQFF.

The V gene is TRBV2, the J gene TRBJ2-5, with D hard to call. The CDR3 is 10 amino acids. CDR1 and CDR2 (germline): SNHLY, FYNNEI. V gave up 5 bases and J gave up 5 bases, with 3 bases separating them. The CDR3 sequence is CASSHETQYF. The CDR3 DNA sequence: TGTGCCAGCAGTCATGAGACCCAGTACTTC.

The chain uses TRBV30 and TRBJ1-6; D perhaps matches TRBD1 (6 bases). Trimming left V 4 bases short and J 6 bases short, with 22 bases between. There are 17 residues in the CDR3. CDR1 GTSNPN and CDR2 SVGIG come from the germline V gene (reference sequence). The CDR3 DNA sequence: TGTGCCTGGACGGGGGCTGCGGGGGATCGTTTTAATTCACCCCTCCACTTT. Encoded protein: CAWTGAAGDRFNSPLHF. The full variable domain, with the rest looked up from reference TRBV30 and TRBJ1-6, is SQTIHQWPATLVQPVGSPLSLECTVEGTSNPNLYWYRQAAGRGLQLLFYSVGIGQISSEVPQNLSASRPQDRQFILSSKKLLLSDSGFYLCAWTGAAGDRFNSPLHFGNGTRLTVT.

The chain uses TRBV7-2 and TRBJ2-7; 9 bases are a match to TRBD2. Trimming took 5 bases from V and 3 from J; bases not matched to a gene: 5. CDR3 length: 14 residues. Germline values: CDR1 SGHTA, CDR2 FQGNSA. CDR3 loop: CASSTEAGGYEQYF. DNA for the CDR3: TGTGCCAGCAGCACAGAAGCGGGAGGCTACGAGCAGTACTTC.

This rearrangement joins TRBV5-1 to TRBJ2-1; D is ambiguous. Germline assignment: CDR1 SGHRS and CDR2 YFSETQ. The CDR3 contains 16 residues. The germline V and J ends were trimmed by 2 bases and 7 bases, with 19 bases remaining between them. The CDR3 nucleotides read TGCGCCAGCAGCTTTAAATCCCAGGCCCCTGGTAATGAGCAGTTCTTC. It codes for CASSFKSQAPGNEQFF.

The chain recombines TRBV25-1 with TRBJ1-5; 7 bases are a match to TRBD1. V trimming: 6 bases; J trimming: 4 bases; junction bases outside the gene matches: 6. The CDR3 spans 14 residues. Germline loops: CDR1 MGHDK, CDR2 SYGVNS. The CDR3 region has the DNA TGTGCCAGCAGCGGGACAGACAGTAATCAGCCCCAGCATTTT. Residues: CASSGTDSNQPQHF.

The chain is built from TRBV27 and TRBJ2-7, with D uncertain. Trimming removed 3 bases at V and 1 base at J, with 13 bases between. Germline V gene sequence: CDR1 MNHEY, CDR2 SMNVEV (reference sequence). This CDR3 contains 15 residues. The DNA of the CDR3 is TGTGCCAGCAGTTTCGGGTCCCTTCCTTCCTACGAGCAGTACTTC. This gives the protein CASSFGSLPSYEQYF.

The CDR3 region has the DNA TGTGCCAGCAGCTCGCACCGGGAGCAGTTCTTC. Its translation is CASSSHREQFF. V gene TRBV5-4 combines with J gene TRBJ2-1; D remains unclear. The CDR3 is 11 residues long. Germline CDR1 SGHNT, CDR2 YYREEE (reference sequence). Trimming stripped 3 bases from V and 10 bases from J, with 8 bases between. Drawing the rest from reference TRBV5-4 and TRBJ2-1, the complete variable domain is ETGVTQSPTHLIKTRGQQVTLRCSSQSGHNTVSWYQQALGQGPQFIFQYYREEENGRGNFPPRFSGLQFPNYSSELNVNALELDDSALYLCASSSHREQFFGPGTRLTVL.

This sequence joins TRBV27 and TRBJ2-3, with a tentative D call TRBD2 (6 bases). This CDR3 region has 15 residues. V lost 6 bases and J lost 2, with 15 bases in between. CDR1 and CDR2 from the germline V gene are MNHEY and SMNVEV (reference sequence). CDR3: CASRNIADVTDTQYF. The CDR3 DNA follows: TGTGCCAGCAGAAATATAGCGGATGTCACAGATACGCAGTATTTT.

The rearrangement joins TRBV28 to TRBJ2-7, with D perhaps TRBD2 (7 bases). With 2 bases removed from V and 4 bases from J, the gap between germline ends came to 21 bases. The germline V gene encodes CDR1 MDHEN and CDR2 SYDVKM. The CDR3 consists of 17 residues. In DNA, the CDR3 is TGTGCCAGCAGTTTAATAGAGGGGGGCGGGAGCCCTTACGAGCAGTACTTC. Protein: CASSLIEGGGSPYEQYF. Drawing the rest from reference TRBV28 and TRBJ2-7, the complete variable domain is DVKVTQSSRYLVKRTGEKVFLECVQDMDHENMFWYRQDPGLGLRLIYFSYDVKMKEKGDIPEGYSVSREKKERFSLILESASTNQTSMYLCASSLIEGGGSPYEQYFGPGTRLTVT.

This rearrangement joins TRBV7-2 to TRBJ1-2; D may be TRBD1 (6 bases). Germline CDR1 reads SGHTA; CDR2 reads FQGNSA. Between the trimmed V and J ends, which lost 4 bases and 4 bases, there was a span of 13 bases. The length of the CDR3 is 14 residues. Here the CDR3 reads CASSYVAGAYGYTF. The DNA of the CDR3 is TGTGCCAGCAGCTACGTTGCGGGGGCCTATGGCTACACCTTC.